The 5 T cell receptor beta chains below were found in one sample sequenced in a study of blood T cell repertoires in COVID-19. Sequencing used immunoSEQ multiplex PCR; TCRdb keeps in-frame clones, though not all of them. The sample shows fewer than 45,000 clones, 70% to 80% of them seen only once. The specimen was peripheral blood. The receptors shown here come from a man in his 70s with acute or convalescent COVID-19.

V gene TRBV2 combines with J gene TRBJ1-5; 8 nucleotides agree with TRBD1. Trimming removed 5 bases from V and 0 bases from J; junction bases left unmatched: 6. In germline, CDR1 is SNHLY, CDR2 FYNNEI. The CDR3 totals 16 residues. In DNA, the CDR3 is TGTGCCAGCAGTATGGGACAGGCTAATAGCAATCAGCCCCAGCATTTT. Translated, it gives CASSMGQANSNQPQHF.

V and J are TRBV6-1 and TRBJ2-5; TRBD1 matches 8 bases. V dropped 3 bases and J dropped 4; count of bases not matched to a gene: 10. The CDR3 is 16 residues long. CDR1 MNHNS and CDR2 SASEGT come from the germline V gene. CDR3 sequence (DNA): TGTGCCAGCAGTGATGATAGCCGGACAGGGCGAGAGACCCAGTACTTC. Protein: CASSDDSRTGRETQYF.

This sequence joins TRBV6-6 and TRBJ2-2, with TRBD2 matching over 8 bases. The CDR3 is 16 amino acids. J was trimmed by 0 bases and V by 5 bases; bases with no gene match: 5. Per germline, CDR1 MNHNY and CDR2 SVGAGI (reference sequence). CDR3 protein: CASSPRTSPNTGELFF. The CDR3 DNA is TGTGCCAGCAGTCCCCGGACTAGCCCGAACACCGGGGAGCTGTTTTTT.

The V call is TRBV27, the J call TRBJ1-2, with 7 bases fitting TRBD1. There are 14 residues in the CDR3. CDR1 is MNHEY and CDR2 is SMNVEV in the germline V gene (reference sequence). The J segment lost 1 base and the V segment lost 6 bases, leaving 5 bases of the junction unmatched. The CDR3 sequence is CASRKTGHNYGYTF. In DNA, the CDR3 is TGTGCCAGCAGGAAGACAGGGCATAACTATGGCTACACCTTC.

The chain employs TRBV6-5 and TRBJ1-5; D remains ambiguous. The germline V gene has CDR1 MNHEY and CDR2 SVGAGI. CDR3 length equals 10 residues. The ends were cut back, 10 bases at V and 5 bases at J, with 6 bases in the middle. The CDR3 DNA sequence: TGTGCCATTCCGGATCAGCCCCAGCATTTT. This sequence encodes CAIPDQPQHF.